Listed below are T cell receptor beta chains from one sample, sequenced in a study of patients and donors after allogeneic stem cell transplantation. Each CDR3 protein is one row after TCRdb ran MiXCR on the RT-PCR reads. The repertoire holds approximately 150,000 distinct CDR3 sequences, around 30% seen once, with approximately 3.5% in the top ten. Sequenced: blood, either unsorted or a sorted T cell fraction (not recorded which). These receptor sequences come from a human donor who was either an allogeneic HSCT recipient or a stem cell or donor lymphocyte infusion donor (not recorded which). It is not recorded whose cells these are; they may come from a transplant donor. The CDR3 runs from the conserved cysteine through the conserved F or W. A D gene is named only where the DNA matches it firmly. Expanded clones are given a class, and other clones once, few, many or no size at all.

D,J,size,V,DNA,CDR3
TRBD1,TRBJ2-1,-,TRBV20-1,TGCAGTGCTTTCCCGGGACAGGGTTGGAATGAGCAGTTCTTC,CSAFPGQGWNEQFF
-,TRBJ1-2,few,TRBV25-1,TGTGCCAGCAGTGTTGGGGGCGGCTACACCTTC,CASSVGGGYTF
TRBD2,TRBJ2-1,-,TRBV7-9,TGTGCCAGCAGCTTACGGACTAGCGGGAAGGTCTACAATGAGCAGTTCTTC,CASSLRTSGKVYNEQFF
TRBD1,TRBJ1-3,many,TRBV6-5,TGTGCCAGCAGGAAACAGGGGGCTTTTGGAAACACCATATATTTT,CASRKQGAFGNTIYF
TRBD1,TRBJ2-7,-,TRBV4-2,TGTGCCAGCAGCCAAGGGGGACAGCCTACCTACGAGCAGTACTTC,CASSQGGQPTYEQYF
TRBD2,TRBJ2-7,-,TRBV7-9,TGTGCCAGCAGCTTAGCCGGGACTAGCTATTGGTACGAGCAGTACTTC,CASSLAGTSYWYEQYF
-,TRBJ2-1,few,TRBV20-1,TGCAGTGCGGCGAGCGGGTATAGTTACAATGAGCAGTTCTTC,CSAASGYSYNEQFF
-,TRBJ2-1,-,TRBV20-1,TGCAGTGCTCCCTCCGGCGGGGCCCAGTTCTTC,CSAPSGGAQFF
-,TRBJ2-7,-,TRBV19,TGTGCCAGTAGTATGTCTGGGAGGAGGAGCTCCTACGAGCAGTACTTC,CASSMSGRRSSYEQYF
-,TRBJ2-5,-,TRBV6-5,TGTGCCAGCAGTTACTCCGGGACTTTTCAAGAGACCCAGTACTTC,CASSYSGTFQETQYF
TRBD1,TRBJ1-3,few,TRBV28,TGTGCCAGCAGTTTAGACCGACAGGGGAGGTCTGGAAACACCATATATTTT,CASSLDRQGRSGNTIYF
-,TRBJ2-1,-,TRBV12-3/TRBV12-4,TGTGCCAGCAGGCTAGCGAGCATCTACAATGAGCAGTTCTTC,CASRLASIYNEQFF
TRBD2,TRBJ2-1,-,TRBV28,TGTGCCAGCAGTCTAGCGGGAGGGAGCTCCTACAATGAGCAGTTCTTC,CASSLAGGSSYNEQFF
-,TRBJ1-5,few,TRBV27,TGTGCCAGCAGCTTACTCTGGGATAGCAATCAGCCCCAGCATTTT,CASSLLWDSNQPQHF
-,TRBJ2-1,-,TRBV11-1,TGTGCCAGCAGCTCGGGTCCCCTGGCGTACAATGAGCAGTTCTTC,CASSSGPLAYNEQFF
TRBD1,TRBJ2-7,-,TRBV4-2,TGTGCCAGCAGCCAAGACGGCCGGGACAGGGCCCCTTACGAGCAGTACTTC,CASSQDGRDRAPYEQYF
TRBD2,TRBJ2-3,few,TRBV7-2,TGTGCCAGCAGCTTACGACTAGCGGTCACAGATACGCAGTATTTT,CASSLRLAVTDTQYF
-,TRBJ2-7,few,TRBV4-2,TGTGCCAGCAGCCAAGAATGGCGCCTTGTATACGAGCAGTACTTC,CASSQEWRLVYEQYF
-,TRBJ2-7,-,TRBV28,TGTGCCAGCAGTTCTCCCGGGCAGCCGACCTACGAGCAGTACTTC,CASSSPGQPTYEQYF
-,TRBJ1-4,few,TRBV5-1,TGCGCCAGCAGCTTGGATTCACCAGGGACGGGAGAAAAACTGTTTTTT,CASSLDSPGTGEKLFF
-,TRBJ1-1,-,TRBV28,TGTGCCAGCAGCCTTGGACAGACTATAAACACTGAAGCTTTCTTT,CASSLGQTINTEAFF
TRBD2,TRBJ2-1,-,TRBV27,TGTGCCAGCCAGTCCCCCGGGAGGGGTGAGCAGTTCTTC,CASQSPGRGEQFF
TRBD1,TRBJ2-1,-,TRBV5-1,TGCGCCAGCAGCTCAAGACAGGGGATTGAGCAGTTCTTC,CASSSRQGIEQFF
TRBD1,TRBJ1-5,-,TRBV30,TGTGCCTGGACTAGACAGGGAGGCGAGCCCCAGCATTTT,CAWTRQGGEPQHF
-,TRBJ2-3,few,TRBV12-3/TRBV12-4,TGTGCCAGCAGTTTCTCACCGGTGCTACTTAGCACAGATACGCAGTATTTT,CASSFSPVLLSTDTQYF
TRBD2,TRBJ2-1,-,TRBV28,TGTGCCTGCAAACTAGCGGGAGGGTACAATGAGCAGTTCTTC,CACKLAGGYNEQFF
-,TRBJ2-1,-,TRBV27,TGTGCCAGCAGTTTATCGGTCGGACTCTACAATGAGCAGTTCTTC,CASSLSVGLYNEQFF
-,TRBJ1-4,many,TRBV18,TGTGCCAGCTCACCGGGGCAGTCAAATGAAAAACTGTTTTTT,CASSPGQSNEKLFF